This T cell receptor beta chain is from a study of post-analysis software for immune sequencing data. Overall study findings and caveats: Controls showed lower frequencies than patients for five or six TRBV segments, and TRBV5-6, TRBV5-1 and TRBV20-1 were among these.

Worth noting for this clonotype: As yet, its antigen is unknown. A read error may produce the germline difference seen at one junction end.

Incorporated into the TCR beta cDNA libraries were unique molecular identifiers, which served to reduce PCR and sequencing biases. The yield from roughly 1 to 10 million T cells was approximately 500,000 cDNA molecules in total. MiXCR, applied by TCRdb to the PCR reads, yields one record per CDR3 protein. The sample consists of approximately 730,000 distinct CDR3 sequences, about 45% of them appearing once. Germline lookup yields CDR1 SSHAT and CDR2 FNYEAQ (reference sequence). The CDR3 is 14 residues long. The chain uses TRBV7-7 and TRBJ2-2, with D unclear. The sequencing sample was made of blood. The TCR sequence derives from a girl aged 10-17 years with multiple sclerosis. CDR3 DNA sequence: TGTGCTAGCAGCTTTCAGATCAACACCGGGGAGCTGTTTTTT. Protein sequence: CASSFQINTGELFF.